This record looks at one TCR beta chain sequence and its context. This specimen comes from a study of blood T cell repertoires in COVID-19. About the study: PBMCs, B-cell-depleted T cells, or T cells were the source of the cDNA or gDNA that made up the material.

TCRdb keeps only in-frame clones here, not all; method: immunoSEQ multiplex PCR. The sample lists about 200,000 clones; roughly four fifths were seen once. V was pared by 7 bases and J by 8 bases, with 8 bases of the junction left unmatched. Germline CDR1 and CDR2: MDHEN and SYDVKM. The CDR3 loop spans 13 amino acids. The receptor comes from a man aged 35-49 years who had recovered from COVID-19. The V and J genes are TRBV28 and TRBJ1-2, with TRBD1 identical over 9 bases. Sequencing used PBMCs or T cells enriched from blood (not recorded which). This chain's CDR3 is CASIQQGAGGYTF. The CDR3 nucleotides read TGTGCCAGCATTCAACAGGGGGCAGGAGGCTACACCTTC.